This T cell receptor (beta chain) was identified during a study of blood T cell repertoires in COVID-19. In germline, CDR1 is SGHTA, CDR2 FQGNSA. This CDR3 comprises 13 residues. Trimming took off 1 base at V and 8 bases at J, with 8 bases between the two ends. The protocol was immunoSEQ multiplex PCR, while the TCRdb copy is restricted to in-frame clones and leaves out a portion. Found here are approximately 290,000 clones, about 86% of them singletons; the top ten hold approximately 14%. The specimen sequenced was peripheral blood. This sequence joins TRBV7-2 and TRBJ2-2; D is perhaps TRBD1 (6 bases). This receptor was identified in a person aged 70 to 80 with COVID-19, enrolled during active disease. CDR3 sequence (DNA): TGTGCCAGCAGCTTAGAGGGGGATGGGGAGCTGTTTTTT. It encodes CASSLEGDGELFF.